This T cell receptor (beta chain) was captured by sequencing in a study of cytomegalovirus exposure and HLA in healthy donors. The PCR made use of 60 Vbeta and 13 Jbeta primers. TCRdb's table, derived via immunoSEQ multiplex PCR, lists solely in-frame clones and lacks some. This sample carries about 150,000 clones, over 80% of them seen once, and the ten largest clones take less than 2%. Input material: PBMCs. The TCR originated in a woman aged 18-30 years in good health and CMV-seronegative.

The CDR3 loop reads CASSKGLERRETQYF. CDR3 DNA sequence: TGTGCCAGCAGTAAGGGACTGGAGAGGCGGGAGACCCAGTACTTC. V usage is TRBV6-1 and J usage is TRBJ2-5, with TRBD2 as a possible D gene (6 bases). Trimming pared 5 bases from V and 5 bases from J, leaving 18 bases between. The CDR3 runs to 15 residues. The germline gives CDR1 MNHNS, CDR2 SASEGT.